This entry concerns a single TCR beta chain. The target antigen is unknown. By 5'RACE template switching, TCR cDNA was produced, with a universal primer site and UMIs added in the process. TCRdb itself ran the 5' RACE reads through MiXCR, one entry per CDR3 protein. This table has around 610,000 distinct CDR3 sequences, less than 15% appearing once. Losses at the gene ends were 3 bases for V and 6 bases for J; bases not matched to a gene: 7. CDR1 is DFQATT and CDR2 is SNEGSKA in the germline V gene (reference sequence). The CDR3 consists of 14 residues. The data derive from a study of T cells after yellow fever vaccination. The study, taken as a whole, reports: Researchers cautioned that FACS-sorted repertoires could harbor abundant clonotypes contaminating from the bulk population.

This TCR derives from a man aged 25 to 45 who received the YFV17D yellow fever vaccine. The sequences come from PBMCs, collected on the day of the yellow fever booster vaccination. The V call is TRBV20-1, the J call TRBJ2-1, with 8 positions matching TRBD2. The CDR3 DNA follows: TGCAGTGCTAGGACGGGAGGGCCGGGCAATGAGCAGTTCTTC. Protein: CSARTGGPGNEQFF.